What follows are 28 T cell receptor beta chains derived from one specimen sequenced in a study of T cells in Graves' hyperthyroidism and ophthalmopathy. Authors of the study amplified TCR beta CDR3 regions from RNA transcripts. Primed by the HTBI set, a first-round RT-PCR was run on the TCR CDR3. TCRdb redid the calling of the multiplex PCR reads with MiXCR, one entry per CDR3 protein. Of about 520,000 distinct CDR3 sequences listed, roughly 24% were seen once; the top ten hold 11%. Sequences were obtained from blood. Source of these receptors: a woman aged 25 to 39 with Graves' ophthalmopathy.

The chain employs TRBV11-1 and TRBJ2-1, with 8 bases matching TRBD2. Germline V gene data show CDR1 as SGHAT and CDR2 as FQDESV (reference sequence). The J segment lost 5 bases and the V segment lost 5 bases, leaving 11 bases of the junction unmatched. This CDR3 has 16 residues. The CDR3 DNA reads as TGTGCCAGCAGCCCCGATCGGGGGGGGCTCGACAATGAGCAGTTCTTC. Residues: CASSPDRGGLDNEQFF.

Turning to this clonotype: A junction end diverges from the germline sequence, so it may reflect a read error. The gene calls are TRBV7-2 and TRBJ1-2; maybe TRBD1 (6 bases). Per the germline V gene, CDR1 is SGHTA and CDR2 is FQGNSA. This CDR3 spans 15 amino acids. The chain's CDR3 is CASSQSQGRQYGYTF. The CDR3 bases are TGCGCCAGCAGCCAATCCCAGGGGAGACAGTATGGCTACACCTTC.

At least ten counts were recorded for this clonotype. The CDR3 sequence: CSAELGYRYEQYF. The CDR3 nucleotides are TGCAGTGCTGAGTTGGGGTATAGGTACGAGCAGTACTTC. The chain couples TRBV20-1 to TRBJ2-7; D remains ambiguous. Trimming took 5 bases from V and 4 from J, leaving 15 bases between them. The CDR3 is 13 amino acids. Germline V gene sequence: CDR1 DFQATT, CDR2 SNEGSKA (reference sequence).

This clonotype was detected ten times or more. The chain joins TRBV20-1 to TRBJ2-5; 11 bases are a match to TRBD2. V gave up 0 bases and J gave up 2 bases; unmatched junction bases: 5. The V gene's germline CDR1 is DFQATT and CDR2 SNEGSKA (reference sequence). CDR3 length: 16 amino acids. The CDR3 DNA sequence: TGCAGTGCTAGAGAACCCCGACTAGCGGGACAAGAGACCCAGTACTTC. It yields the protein CSAREPRLAGQETQYF.

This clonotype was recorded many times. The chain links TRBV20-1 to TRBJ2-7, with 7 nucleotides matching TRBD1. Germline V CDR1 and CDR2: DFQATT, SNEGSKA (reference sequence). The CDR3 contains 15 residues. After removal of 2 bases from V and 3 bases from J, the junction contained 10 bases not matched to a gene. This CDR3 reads CSARKTPGQHYEQYF. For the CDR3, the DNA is TGCAGTGCTAGAAAGACTCCGGGACAGCACTACGAGCAGTACTTC.

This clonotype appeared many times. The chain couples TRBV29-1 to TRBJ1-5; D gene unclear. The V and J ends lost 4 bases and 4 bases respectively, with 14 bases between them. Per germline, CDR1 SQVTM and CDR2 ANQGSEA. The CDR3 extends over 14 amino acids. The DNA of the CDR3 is TGCAGCGTTGCTCCGGGAGAAATGAATCAGCCCCAGCATTTT. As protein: CSVAPGEMNQPQHF.

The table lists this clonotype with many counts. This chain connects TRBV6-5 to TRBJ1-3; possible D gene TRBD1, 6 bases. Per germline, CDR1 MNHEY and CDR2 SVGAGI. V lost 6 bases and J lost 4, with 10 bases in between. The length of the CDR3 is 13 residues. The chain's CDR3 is CASRPGTGNTIYF. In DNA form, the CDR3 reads TGTGCCAGCAGACCAGGGACAGGAAACACCATATATTTT.

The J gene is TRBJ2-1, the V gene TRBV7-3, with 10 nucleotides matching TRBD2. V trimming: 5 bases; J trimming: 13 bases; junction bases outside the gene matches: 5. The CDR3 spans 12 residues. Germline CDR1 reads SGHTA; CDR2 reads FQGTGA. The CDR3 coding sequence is TGTGCCAGCAGCCGTAGCGGGGGGTTACAGTTCTTC. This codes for CASSRSGGLQFF.

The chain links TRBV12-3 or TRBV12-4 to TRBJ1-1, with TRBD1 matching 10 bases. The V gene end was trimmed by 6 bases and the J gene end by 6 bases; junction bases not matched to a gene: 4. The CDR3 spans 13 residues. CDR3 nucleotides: TGTGCCAGCAGGCCGGGACAGGGGTCTGAAGCTTTCTTT. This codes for CASRPGQGSEAFF.

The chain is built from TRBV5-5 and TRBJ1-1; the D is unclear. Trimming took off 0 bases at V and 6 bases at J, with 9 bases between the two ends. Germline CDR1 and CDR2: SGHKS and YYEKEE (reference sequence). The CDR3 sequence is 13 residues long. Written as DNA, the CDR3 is TGTGCCAGCAGCTTGGCCTCAGACTCTGAAGCTTTCTTT. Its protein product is CASSLASDSEAFF.

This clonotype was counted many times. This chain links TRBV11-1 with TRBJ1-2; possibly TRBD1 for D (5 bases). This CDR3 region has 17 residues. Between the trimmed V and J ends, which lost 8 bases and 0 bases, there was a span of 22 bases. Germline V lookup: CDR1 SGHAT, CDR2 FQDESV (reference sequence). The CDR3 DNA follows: TGTGCCAGCGGATTCTGGGGGAGAGGAAAAGCTAACTATGGCTACACCTTC. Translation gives CASGFWGRGKANYGYTF. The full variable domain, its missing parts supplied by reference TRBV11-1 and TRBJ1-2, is EAEVAQSPRYKITEKSQAVAFWCDPISGHATLYWYRQILGQGPELLVQFQDESVVDDSQLPKDRFSAERLKGVDSTLKIQPAELGDSAMYLCASGFWGRGKANYGYTFGSGTRLTVV.

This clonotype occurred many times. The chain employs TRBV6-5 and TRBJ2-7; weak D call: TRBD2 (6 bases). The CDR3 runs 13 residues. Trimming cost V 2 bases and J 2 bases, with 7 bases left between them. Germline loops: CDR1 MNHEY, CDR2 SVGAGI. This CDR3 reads CASSYGGTYEQYF. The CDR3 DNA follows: TGTGCCAGCAGTTACGGGGGGACCTACGAGCAGTACTTC.

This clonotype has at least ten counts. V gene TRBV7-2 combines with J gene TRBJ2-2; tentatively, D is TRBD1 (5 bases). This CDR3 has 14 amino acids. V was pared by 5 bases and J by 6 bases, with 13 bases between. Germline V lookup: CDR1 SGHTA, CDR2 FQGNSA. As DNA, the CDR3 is TGTGCCAGCAGCCCTATCAGGGTCCCCGGGGAGCTGTTTTTT. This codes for CASSPIRVPGELFF.

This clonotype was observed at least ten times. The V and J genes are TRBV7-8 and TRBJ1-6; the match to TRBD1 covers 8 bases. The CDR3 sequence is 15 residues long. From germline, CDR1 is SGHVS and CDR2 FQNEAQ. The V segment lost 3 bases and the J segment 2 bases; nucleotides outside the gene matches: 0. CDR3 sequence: CASSLDRAYNSPLHF. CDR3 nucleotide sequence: TGTGCCAGCAGCTTGGACAGGGCCTATAATTCACCCCTCCACTTT.

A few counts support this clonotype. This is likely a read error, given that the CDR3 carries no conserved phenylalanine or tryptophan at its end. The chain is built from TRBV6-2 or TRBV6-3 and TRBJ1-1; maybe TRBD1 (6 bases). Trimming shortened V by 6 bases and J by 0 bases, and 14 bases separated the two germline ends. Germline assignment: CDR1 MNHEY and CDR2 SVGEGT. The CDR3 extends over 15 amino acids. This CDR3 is CASRHRTAMNTEAFL. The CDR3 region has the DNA TGTGCCAGCAGGCACCGGACAGCCATGAACACTGAAGCTTTCCTT.

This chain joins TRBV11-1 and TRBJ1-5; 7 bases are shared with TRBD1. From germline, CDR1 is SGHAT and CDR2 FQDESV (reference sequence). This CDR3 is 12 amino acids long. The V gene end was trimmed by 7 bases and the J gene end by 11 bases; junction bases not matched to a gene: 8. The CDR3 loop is CASTPGGLAQHF. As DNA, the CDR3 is TGTGCCAGCACTCCAGGGGGTTTAGCCCAGCATTTT.

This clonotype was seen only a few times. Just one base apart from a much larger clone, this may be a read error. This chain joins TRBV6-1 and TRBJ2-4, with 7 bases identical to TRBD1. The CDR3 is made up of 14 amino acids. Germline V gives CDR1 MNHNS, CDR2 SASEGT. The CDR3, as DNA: TGTGCCAGCAGTGGACAGGGTACTAAAAACATTAAGTACTTC. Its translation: CASSGQGTKNIKYF.

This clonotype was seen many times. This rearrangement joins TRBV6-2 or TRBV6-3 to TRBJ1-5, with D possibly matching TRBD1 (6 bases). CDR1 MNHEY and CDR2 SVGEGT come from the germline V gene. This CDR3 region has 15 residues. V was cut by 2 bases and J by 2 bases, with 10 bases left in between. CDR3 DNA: TGTGCCAGCAGTTACCACAGGGAGGGCAATCAGCCCCAGCATTTT. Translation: CASSYHREGNQPQHF.

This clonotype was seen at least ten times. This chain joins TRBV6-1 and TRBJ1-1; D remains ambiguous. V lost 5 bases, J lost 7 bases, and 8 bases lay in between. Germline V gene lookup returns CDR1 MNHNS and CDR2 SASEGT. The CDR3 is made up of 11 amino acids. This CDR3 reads CASSPYGEAFF. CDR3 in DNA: TGTGCCAGCAGTCCCTACGGTGAAGCTTTCTTT.

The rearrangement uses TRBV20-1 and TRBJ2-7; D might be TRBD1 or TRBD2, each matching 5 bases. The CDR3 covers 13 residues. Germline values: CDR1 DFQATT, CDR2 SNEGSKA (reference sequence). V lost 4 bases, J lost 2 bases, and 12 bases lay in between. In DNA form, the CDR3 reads TGCAGTGCTAACCGGGACGGACCCTACGAGCAGTACTTC. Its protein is CSANRDGPYEQYF.

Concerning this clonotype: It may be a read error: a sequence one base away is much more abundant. CDR3 nucleotides: TGTGCCAGCTGCTTCTTGGGCCTGGGCACTGAAGCTTTCTTT. It is translated as CASCFLGLGTEAFF. The rearrangement uses TRBV5-6 and TRBJ1-1; D unresolved. The germline V gene encodes CDR1 SGHDT and CDR2 YYEEEE. This CDR3 has 14 amino acids.

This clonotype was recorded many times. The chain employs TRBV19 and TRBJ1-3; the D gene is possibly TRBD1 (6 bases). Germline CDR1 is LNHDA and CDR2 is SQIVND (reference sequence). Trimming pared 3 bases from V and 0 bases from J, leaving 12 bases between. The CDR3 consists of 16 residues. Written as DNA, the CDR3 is TGTGCCAGTAGTATCGAGGACAGCGCCTCTGGAAACACCATATATTTT. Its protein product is CASSIEDSASGNTIYF.

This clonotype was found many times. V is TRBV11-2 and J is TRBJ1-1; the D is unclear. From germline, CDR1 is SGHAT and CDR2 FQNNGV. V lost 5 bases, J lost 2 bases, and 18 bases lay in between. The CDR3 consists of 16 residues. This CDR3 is CASSPPLGGLNTEAFF. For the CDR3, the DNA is TGTGCCAGCAGCCCCCCTTTGGGAGGGCTTAACACTGAAGCTTTCTTT. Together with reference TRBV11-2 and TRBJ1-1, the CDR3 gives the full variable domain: EAGVAQSPRYKIIEKRQSVAFWCNPISGHATLYWYQQILGQGPKLLIQFQNNGVVDDSQLPKDRFSAERLKGVDSTLKIQPAKLEDSAVYLCASSPPLGGLNTEAFFGQGTRLTVV.

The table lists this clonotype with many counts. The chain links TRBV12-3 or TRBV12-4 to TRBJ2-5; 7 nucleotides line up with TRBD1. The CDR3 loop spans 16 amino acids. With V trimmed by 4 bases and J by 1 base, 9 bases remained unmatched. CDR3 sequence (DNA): TGTGCCAGCAGTTGGGCACAGGGGTACGGCCAAGAGACCCAGTACTTC. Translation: CASSWAQGYGQETQYF.

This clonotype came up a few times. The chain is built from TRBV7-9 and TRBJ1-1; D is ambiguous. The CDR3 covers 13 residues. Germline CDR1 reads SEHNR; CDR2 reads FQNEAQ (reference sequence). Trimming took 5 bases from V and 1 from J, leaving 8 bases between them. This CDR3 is CASSPFKNTEAFF. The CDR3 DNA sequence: TGTGCCAGCAGCCCGTTTAAGAACACTGAAGCTTTCTTT.

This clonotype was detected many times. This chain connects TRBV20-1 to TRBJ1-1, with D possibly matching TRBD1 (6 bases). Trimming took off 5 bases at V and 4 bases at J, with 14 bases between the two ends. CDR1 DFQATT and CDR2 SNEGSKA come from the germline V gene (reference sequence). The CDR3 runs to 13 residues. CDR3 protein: CSARQTGFTEAFF. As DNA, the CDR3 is TGCAGTGCTCGACAGACAGGTTTCACTGAAGCTTTCTTT.

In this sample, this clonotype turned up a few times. The CDR3, as DNA: TGCAGTGCTAGTCGCCGGGACATAGCTGCTCGGACCCAGTACTTC. Amino acid sequence: CSASRRDIAARTQYF. This chain uses TRBV20-1 with TRBJ2-5; tentative D call: TRBD1 (6 bases). The CDR3 length is 15 residues. Deletions cut 3 bases from V and 7 bases from J, with 21 bases between. Germline V CDR1 and CDR2: DFQATT, SNEGSKA (reference sequence).

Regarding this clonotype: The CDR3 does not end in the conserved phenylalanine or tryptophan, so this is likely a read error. DNA of the CDR3: TGCAGTGCTCCTAGCGGGGGGGACGCCGGGGAGCTGTTTTAT. Protein: CSAPSGGDAGELFY. This chain links TRBV20-1 with TRBJ2-2, with TRBD2 matching over 12 bases. Germline values: CDR1 DFQATT, CDR2 SNEGSKA (reference sequence). V shed 5 bases, J shed 6 bases, and the junction held 4 bases outside the gene matches. The CDR3 extends over 14 amino acids.